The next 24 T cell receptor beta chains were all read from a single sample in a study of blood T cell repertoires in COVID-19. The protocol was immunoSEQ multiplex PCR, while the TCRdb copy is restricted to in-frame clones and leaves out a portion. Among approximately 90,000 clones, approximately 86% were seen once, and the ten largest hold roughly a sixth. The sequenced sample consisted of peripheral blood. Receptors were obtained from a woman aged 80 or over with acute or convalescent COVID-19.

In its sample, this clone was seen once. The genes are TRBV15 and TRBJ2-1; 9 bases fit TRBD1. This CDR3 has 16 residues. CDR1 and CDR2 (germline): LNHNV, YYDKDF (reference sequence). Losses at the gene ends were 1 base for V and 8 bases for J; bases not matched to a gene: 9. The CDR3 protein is CATSRVGGQGHDEQFF. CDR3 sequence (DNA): TGTGCCACCAGCAGAGTTGGGGGACAGGGTCACGATGAGCAGTTCTTC.

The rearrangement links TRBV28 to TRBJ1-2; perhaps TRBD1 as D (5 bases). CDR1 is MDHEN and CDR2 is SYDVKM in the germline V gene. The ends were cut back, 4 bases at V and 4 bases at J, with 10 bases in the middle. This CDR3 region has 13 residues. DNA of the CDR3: TGTGCCAGCAGTTCCGACAGTCCCTATGGCTACACCTTC. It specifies CASSSDSPYGYTF.

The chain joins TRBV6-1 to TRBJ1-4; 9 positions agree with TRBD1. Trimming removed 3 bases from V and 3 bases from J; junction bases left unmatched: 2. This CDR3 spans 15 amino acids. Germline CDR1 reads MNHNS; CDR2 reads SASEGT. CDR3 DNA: TGTGCCAGCAGTGAGACAGGGGGGCCTAATGAAAAACTGTTTTTT. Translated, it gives CASSETGGPNEKLFF.

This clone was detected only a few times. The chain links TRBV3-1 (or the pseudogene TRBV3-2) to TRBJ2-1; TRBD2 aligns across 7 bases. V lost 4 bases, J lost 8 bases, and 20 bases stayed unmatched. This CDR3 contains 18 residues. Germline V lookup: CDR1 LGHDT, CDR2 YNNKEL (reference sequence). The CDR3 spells CASSPTGERGRLWDEQFF. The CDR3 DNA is TGTGCCAGCAGCCCCACTGGGGAGCGGGGAAGGCTGTGGGATGAGCAGTTCTTC.

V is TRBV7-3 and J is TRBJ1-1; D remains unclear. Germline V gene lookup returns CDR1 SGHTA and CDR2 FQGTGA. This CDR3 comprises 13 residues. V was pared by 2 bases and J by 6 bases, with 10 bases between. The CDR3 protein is CASSLSYSAEAFF. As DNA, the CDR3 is TGTGCCAGCAGCTTATCTTATTCGGCTGAAGCTTTCTTT.

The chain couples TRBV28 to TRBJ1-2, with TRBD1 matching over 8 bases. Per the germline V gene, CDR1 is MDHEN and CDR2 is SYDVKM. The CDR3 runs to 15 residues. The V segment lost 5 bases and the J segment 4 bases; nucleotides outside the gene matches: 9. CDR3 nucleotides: TGTGCCAGCAGTACCAGGACAGGGAAGTCCTATGGCTACACCTTC. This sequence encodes CASSTRTGKSYGYTF.

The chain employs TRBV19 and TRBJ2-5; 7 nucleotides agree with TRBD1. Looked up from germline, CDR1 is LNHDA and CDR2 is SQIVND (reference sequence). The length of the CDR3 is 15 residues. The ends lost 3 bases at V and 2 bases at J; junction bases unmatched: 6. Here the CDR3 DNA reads TGTGCCAGTAGTATCCCCCGGACAGGACAAGAGACCCAGTACTTC. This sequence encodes CASSIPRTGQETQYF.

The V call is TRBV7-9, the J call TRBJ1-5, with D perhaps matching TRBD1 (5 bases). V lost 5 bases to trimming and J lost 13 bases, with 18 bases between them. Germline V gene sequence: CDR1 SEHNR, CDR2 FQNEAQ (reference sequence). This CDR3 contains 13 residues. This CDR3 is CASSGGGGSSQHF. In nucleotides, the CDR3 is TGTGCCAGCAGCGGTGGCGGGGGATCTTCACAGCATTTT.

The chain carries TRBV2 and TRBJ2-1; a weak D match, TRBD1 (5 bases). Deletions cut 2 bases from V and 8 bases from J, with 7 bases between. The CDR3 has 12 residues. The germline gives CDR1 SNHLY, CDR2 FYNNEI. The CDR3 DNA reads TGTGCCAGCAGTGAACAGGGTGATGAGCAGTTCTTC. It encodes CASSEQGDEQFF.

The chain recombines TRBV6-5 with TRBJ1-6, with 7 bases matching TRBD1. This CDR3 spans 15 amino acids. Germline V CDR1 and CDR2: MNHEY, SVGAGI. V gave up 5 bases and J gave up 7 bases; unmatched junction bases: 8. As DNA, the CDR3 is TGTGCCAGCAGTACCCCCGGACAGGAGAATTCACCCCTCCACTTT. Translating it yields CASSTPGQENSPLHF.

CDR3 residues: CASSRTGEDQPQHF. CDR3 nucleotides: TGTGCCAGCTCACGCACAGGGGAAGATCAGCCCCAGCATTTT. The genes are TRBV18 and TRBJ1-5; 7 bases are a match to TRBD1. Germline V gene sequence: CDR1 KGHSH, CDR2 LQKENI. V lost 4 bases to trimming and J lost 5 bases; unmatched junction nucleotides: 5. CDR3 length: 14 amino acids.

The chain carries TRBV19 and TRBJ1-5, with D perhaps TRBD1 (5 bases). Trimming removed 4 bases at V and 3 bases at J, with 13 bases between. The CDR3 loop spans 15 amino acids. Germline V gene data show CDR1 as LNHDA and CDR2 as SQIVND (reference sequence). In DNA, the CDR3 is TGTGCCAGTAGTACGTCGGGGGGTACCAATCAGCCCCAGCATTTT. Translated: CASSTSGGTNQPQHF.

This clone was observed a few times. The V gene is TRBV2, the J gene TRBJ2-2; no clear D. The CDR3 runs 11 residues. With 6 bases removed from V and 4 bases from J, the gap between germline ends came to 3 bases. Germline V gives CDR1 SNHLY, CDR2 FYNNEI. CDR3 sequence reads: CASRSTGELFF. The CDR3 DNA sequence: TGTGCCAGCAGGAGCACCGGGGAGCTGTTTTTT. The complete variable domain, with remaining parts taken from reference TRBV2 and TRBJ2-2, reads EPEVTQTPSHQVTQMGQEVILRCVPISNHLYFYWYRQILGQKVEFLVSFYNNEISEKSEIFDDQFSVERPDGSNFTLKIRSTKLEDSAMYFCASRSTGELFFGEGSRLTVL.

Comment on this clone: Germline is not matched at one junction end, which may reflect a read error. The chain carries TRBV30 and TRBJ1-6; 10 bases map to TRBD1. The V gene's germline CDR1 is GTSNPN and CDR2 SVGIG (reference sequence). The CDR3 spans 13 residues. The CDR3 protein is CAGRGQGNSPLHF. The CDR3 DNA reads TGTGCCGGGAGGGGACAGGGGAATTCACCCCTCCACTTT. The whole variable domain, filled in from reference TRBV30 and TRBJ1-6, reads SQTIHQWPATLVQPVGSPLSLECTVEGTSNPNLYWYRQAAGRGLQLLFYSVGIGQISSEVPQNLSASRPQDRQFILSSKKLLLSDSGFYLCAGRGQGNSPLHFGNGTRLTVT.

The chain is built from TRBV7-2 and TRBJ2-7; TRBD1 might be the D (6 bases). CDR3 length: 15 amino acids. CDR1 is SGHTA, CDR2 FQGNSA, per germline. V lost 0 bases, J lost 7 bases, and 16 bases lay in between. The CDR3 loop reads CASSLAGARRGEQYF. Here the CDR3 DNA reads TGTGCCAGCAGCTTAGCGGGGGCCCGACGAGGAGAGCAGTACTTC.

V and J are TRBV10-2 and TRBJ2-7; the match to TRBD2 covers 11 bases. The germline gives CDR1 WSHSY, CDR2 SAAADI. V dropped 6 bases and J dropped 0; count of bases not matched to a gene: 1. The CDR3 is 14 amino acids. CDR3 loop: CASRGLADSYEQYF. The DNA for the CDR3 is TGCGCCAGCAGGGGACTAGCGGACTCCTACGAGCAGTACTTC.

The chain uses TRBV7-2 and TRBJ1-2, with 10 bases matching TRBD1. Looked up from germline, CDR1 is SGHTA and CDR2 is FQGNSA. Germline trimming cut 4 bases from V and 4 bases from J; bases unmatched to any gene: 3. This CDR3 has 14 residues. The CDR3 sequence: CASSWGDRGYGYTF. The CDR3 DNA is TGTGCCAGCAGCTGGGGGGACAGGGGCTATGGCTACACCTTC.

The CDR3 sequence is CASSLAGRSGNTIYF. In nucleotides, the CDR3 is TGTGCCAGCAGCTTGGCAGGGAGGTCTGGAAACACCATATATTTT. The chain recombines TRBV5-4 with TRBJ1-3; D may be TRBD1 (5 bases). Germline loops: CDR1 SGHNT, CDR2 YYREEE (reference sequence). The CDR3 has 15 amino acids. V lost 0 bases and J 1 base, leaving 8 bases between the germline ends.

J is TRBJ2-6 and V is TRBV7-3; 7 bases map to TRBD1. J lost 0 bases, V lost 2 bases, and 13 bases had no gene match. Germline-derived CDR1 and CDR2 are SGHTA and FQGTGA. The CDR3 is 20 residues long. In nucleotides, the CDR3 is TGTGCCAGCAGCTTAGAGGGTCCTGCAGGGGGAAACTCTGGGGCCAACGTCCTGACTTTC. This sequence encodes CASSLEGPAGGNSGANVLTF.

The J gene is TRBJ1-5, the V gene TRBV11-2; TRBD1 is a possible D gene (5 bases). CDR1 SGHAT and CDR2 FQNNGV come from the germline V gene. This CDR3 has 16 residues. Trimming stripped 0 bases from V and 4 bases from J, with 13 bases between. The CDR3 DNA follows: TGTGCCAGCAGCTTAGATCATGACCGGGGGAATCAGCCCCAGCATTTT. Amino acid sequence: CASSLDHDRGNQPQHF.

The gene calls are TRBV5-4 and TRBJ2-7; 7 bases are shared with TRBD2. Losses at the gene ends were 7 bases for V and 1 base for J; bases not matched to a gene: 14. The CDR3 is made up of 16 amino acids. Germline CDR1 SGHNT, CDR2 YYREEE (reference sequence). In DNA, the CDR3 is TGTGCCAGCTCCCAGGGAGGGCCCAGGCCGTCCTACGAGCAGTACTTC. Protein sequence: CASSQGGPRPSYEQYF.

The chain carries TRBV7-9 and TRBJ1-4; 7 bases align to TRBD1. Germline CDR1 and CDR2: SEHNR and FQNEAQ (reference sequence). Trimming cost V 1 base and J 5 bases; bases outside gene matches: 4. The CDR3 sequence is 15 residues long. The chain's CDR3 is CASSLVAGGNEKLFF. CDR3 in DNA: TGTGCCAGCAGCTTAGTTGCAGGGGGGAATGAAAAACTGTTTTTT.

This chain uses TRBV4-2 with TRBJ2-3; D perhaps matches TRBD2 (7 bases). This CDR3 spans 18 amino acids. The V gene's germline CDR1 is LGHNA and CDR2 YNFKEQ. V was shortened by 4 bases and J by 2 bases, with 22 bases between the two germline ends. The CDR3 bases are TGTGCCAGCAGCCCCCTTGCGGGGGCGATCGATTTCACAGATACGCAGTATTTT. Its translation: CASSPLAGAIDFTDTQYF.

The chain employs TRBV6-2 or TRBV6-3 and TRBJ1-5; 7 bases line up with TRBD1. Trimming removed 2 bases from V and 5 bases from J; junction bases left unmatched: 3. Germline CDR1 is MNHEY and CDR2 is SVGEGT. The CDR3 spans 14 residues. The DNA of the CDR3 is TGTGCCAGCAGTTACACAGGGGCCCATCAGCCCCAGCATTTT. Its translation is CASSYTGAHQPQHF.